The 15 T cell receptor beta chains below come from one sample, sequenced in a study of T cells in Graves' hyperthyroidism and ophthalmopathy. It was RNA transcripts that yielded the amplified TCR beta CDR3 regions. HTBI primers drove first-round RT-PCR of the TCR CDR3. TCRdb re-derived calls from the multiplex PCR reads in MiXCR, one entry per CDR3 protein. The sample lists 600,000 to 650,000 distinct CDR3 sequences, about 16% occurring once. Sequencing was carried out using blood. The source is a woman aged 25-40 years with Graves' hyperthyroidism.

This clonotype was counted ten times or more. The chain is built from TRBV20-1 and TRBJ2-7, with D possibly TRBD2 on 7 matching bases. The CDR3 spans 15 residues. V gave up 6 bases and J gave up 2 bases, with 20 bases separating them. The germline V gene encodes CDR1 DFQATT and CDR2 SNEGSKA (reference sequence). The CDR3, as DNA: TGCAGTGCCCAAGGGGGGGGCGAGGTGGCCTACGAGCAGTACTTC. Protein product: CSAQGGGEVAYEQYF.

This clonotype was recorded many times. This chain links TRBV9 with TRBJ2-1, with 7 bases that match TRBD2. J was trimmed by 5 bases and V by 3 bases; bases with no gene match: 2. This CDR3 spans 13 amino acids. From germline, CDR1 is SGDLS and CDR2 YYNGEE. CDR3 nucleotides: TGTGCCAGCAGCGCCCTAGCGGACAATGAGCAGTTCTTC. Amino acids: CASSALADNEQFF.

This clonotype was recorded many times. The J gene is TRBJ2-2, the V gene TRBV5-1, with D possibly TRBD2 on 6 matching bases. The CDR3 is 13 amino acids. V lost 2 bases to trimming and J lost 7 bases, with 9 bases between them. CDR1 and CDR2 (germline): SGHRS, YFSETQ. Here the CDR3 reads CASSLREDGELFF. The CDR3 DNA follows: TGCGCCAGCAGCTTAAGGGAGGACGGGGAGCTGTTTTTT.

In its sample, this clonotype was seen a few times. The V call is TRBV20-1, the J call TRBJ2-7; D unresolved. Trimming shortened V by 4 bases and J by 2 bases, and 9 bases separated the two germline ends. The CDR3 is made up of 12 amino acids. CDR1 and CDR2 from the germline V gene are DFQATT and SNEGSKA (reference sequence). The CDR3 is CSATRSPYEQYF. CDR3 in DNA: TGCAGTGCTACGCGGAGCCCCTACGAGCAGTACTTC.

This clonotype came up a few times. This rearrangement joins TRBV10-3 to TRBJ1-6, with a tentative D call TRBD1 (5 bases). From germline, CDR1 is ENHRY and CDR2 SYGVKD. This CDR3 is 16 amino acids long. The V end was cut by 0 bases, the J end by 10 bases, with 16 bases between. The CDR3 DNA is TGTGCCATCAGTGAGTCGGAGGGGTCCTCGGACTCACCCCTCCACTTT. Translation: CAISESEGSSDSPLHF.

The sample holds one count of this clonotype. A read error may explain this, as a much larger clone is one base away. The chain is built from TRBV2 and TRBJ1-2; D is uncertain. CDR3 size: 13 residues. CDR1 is SNHLY, CDR2 FYNNEI, per germline. CDR3 DNA: TGTGCCAGCAGCCCCGAGGAGGGCCATGGCTGCACCTTC. Protein: CASSPEEGHGCTF.

The table lists this clonotype with a few counts. J is TRBJ2-1 and V is TRBV7-9; 10 bases fit TRBD2. This CDR3 region has 17 residues. V lost 5 bases, J lost 10 bases, and 17 bases stayed unmatched. CDR1 and CDR2 (germline): SEHNR, FQNEAQ (reference sequence). CDR3 protein: CASSPYLSGGWGGEQFF. The CDR3 nucleotides are TGTGCCAGCAGCCCCTACCTTAGCGGGGGGTGGGGCGGGGAGCAGTTCTTC.

This clonotype came up once. A read error is possible here, since a much larger clone lies one base away. J is TRBJ2-2 and V is TRBV13; perhaps TRBD2 as D (6 bases). CDR1 is PRHDT, CDR2 FYEKMQ, per germline (reference sequence). The CDR3 totals 15 residues. The CDR3 sequence is CAGSFPSDSTGELFF. The CDR3 DNA is TGTGCCGGCAGCTTTCCTAGCGACTCCACCGGGGAGCTGTTTTTT.

At least ten counts were recorded for this clonotype. The chain has TRBV6-1 and TRBJ1-1, with unresolved D. Deletions cut 2 bases from V and 7 bases from J, with 11 bases between. The CDR3 covers 13 residues. Germline V gives CDR1 MNHNS, CDR2 SASEGT. This CDR3 reads CASSEYMASEAFF. The CDR3 nucleotides are TGTGCCAGCAGTGAATATATGGCGAGTGAAGCTTTCTTT.

The rearrangement joins TRBV27 to TRBJ2-7, with D hard to call. The V gene lost 6 bases and the J gene lost 3 bases, with 12 bases spanning the gap. This CDR3 contains 13 residues. Germline V CDR1 and CDR2: MNHEY, SMNVEV (reference sequence). CDR3 bases: TGTGCCAGCAGCCATGGGGATTTCTACGAGCAGTACTTC. Amino acids: CASSHGDFYEQYF.

This clonotype was detected only a few times. DNA for the CDR3: TGTGCCAGCAGCTTATTAGTACTTGGCGAGCAGTACTTC. Translated: CASSLLVLGEQYF. This chain connects TRBV7-2 to TRBJ2-7; no clear D gene. The V gene lost 2 bases and the J gene lost 6 bases, with 11 bases spanning the gap. This CDR3 has 13 amino acids. The germline gives CDR1 SGHTA, CDR2 FQGNSA.

The chain combines TRBV6-1 with TRBJ1-5; 8 nucleotides line up with TRBD1. V lost 7 bases to trimming and J lost 3 bases; unmatched junction nucleotides: 8. CDR3 length: 15 residues. Per the germline V gene, CDR1 is MNHNS and CDR2 is SASEGT. The CDR3, as DNA: TGTGCCAGCAAGCCGACAGGGGCCACCAATCAGCCCCAGCATTTT. It codes for CASKPTGATNQPQHF.

This clonotype was detected ten times or more. This sequence joins TRBV27 and TRBJ2-1; D perhaps matches TRBD2 (7 bases). The CDR3 has 15 amino acids. CDR1 and CDR2 (germline): MNHEY, SMNVEV (reference sequence). V lost 6 bases, J lost 7 bases, and 19 bases lay in between. This CDR3 is CASRVRGRAWNEQFF. The DNA of the CDR3 is TGTGCCAGCAGGGTTAGGGGGAGGGCGTGGAATGAGCAGTTCTTC.

This clonotype has only a few counts. The chain is built from TRBV6-1 and TRBJ2-7; 7 bases are a match to TRBD2. V gave up 6 bases and J gave up 5 bases; unmatched junction bases: 10. Germline V CDR1 and CDR2: MNHNS, SASEGT. The CDR3 loop spans 14 amino acids. The CDR3 loop is CASRPPLAGHEQYF. In DNA form, the CDR3 reads TGTGCCAGCAGGCCCCCATTAGCGGGTCACGAGCAGTACTTC.

The chain carries TRBV10-3 and TRBJ1-5, with a tentative D call TRBD1 (5 bases). The CDR3 spans 12 residues. V lost 2 bases and J 11 bases, leaving 10 bases between the germline ends. Per the germline V gene, CDR1 is ENHRY and CDR2 is SYGVKD. The DNA for the CDR3 is TGTGCCATCAGTGAGGTGGGGGACTCCCAGCATTTT. This sequence encodes CAISEVGDSQHF.